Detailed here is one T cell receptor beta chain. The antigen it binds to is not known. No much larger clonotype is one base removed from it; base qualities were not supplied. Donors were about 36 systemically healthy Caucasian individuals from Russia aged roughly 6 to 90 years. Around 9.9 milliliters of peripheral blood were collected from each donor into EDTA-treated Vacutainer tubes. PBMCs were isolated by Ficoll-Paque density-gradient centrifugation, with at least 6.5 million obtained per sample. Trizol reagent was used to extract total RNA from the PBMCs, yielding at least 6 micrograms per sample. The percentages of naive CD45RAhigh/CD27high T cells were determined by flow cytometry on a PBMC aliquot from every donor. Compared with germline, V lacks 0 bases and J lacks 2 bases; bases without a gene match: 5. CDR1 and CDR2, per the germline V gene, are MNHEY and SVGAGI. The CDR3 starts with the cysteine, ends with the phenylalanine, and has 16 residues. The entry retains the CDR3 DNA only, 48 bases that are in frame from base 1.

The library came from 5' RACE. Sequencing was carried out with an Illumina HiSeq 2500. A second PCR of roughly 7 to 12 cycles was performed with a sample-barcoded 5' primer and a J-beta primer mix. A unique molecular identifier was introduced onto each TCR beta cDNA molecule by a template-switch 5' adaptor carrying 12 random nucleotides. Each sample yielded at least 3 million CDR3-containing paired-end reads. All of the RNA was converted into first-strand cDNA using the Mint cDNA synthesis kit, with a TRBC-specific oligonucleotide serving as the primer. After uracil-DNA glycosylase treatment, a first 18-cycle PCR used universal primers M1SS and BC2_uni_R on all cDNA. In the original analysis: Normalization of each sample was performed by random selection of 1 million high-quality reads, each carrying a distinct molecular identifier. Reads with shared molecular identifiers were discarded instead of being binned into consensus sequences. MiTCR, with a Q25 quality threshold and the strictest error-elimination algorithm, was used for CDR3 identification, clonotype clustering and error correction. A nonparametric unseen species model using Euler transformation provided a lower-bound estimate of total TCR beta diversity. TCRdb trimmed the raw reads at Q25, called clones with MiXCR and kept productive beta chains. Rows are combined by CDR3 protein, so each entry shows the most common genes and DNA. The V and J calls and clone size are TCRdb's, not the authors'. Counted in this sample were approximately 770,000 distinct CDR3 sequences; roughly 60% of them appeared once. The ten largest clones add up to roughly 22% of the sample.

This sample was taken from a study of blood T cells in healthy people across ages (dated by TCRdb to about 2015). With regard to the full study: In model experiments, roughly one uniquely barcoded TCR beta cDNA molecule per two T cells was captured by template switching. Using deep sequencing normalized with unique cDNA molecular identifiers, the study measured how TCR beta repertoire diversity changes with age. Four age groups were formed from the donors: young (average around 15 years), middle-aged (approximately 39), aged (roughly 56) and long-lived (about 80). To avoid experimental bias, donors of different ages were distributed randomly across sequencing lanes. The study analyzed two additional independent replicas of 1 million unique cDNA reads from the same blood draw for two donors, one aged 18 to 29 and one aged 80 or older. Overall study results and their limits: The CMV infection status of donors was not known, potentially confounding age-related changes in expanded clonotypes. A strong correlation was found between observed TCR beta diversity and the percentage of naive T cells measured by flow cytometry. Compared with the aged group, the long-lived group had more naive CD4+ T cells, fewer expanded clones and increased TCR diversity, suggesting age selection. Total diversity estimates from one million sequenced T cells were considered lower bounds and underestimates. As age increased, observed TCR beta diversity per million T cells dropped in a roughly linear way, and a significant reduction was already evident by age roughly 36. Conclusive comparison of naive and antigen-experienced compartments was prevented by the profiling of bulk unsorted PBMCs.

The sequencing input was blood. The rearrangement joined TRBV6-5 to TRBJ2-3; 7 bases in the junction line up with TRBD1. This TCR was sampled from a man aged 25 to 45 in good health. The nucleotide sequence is TGTGCCAGCAGTTACTCGGGACAGTGGATCACAGATACGCAGTATTTT. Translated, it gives CASSYSGQWITDTQYF.